This T cell receptor (beta chain) is drawn from a study of T-cell memory formation after mild COVID-19. Study-level information: TCR clusters largely stayed donor specific.

It was 5'RACE with constant-segment primers that produced the TCR alpha and TCR beta cDNA libraries, which carried sample barcodes and UMIs. TCRdb reprocessed the 5' RACE reads with MiXCR, giving one entry per CDR3 protein. The profile shows fewer than 400,000 distinct CDR3 sequences, 16% of them singletons. This clonotype has only a few counts. Antigen: not known. Study-wide results and caveats: Researchers report contracting CD4+ clones mostly in CM and EM, with CD8+ clones in EMRA.

V lost 5 bases to trimming and J lost 3 bases; unmatched junction nucleotides: 6. Germline-derived CDR1 and CDR2 are SEHNR and FQNEAQ (reference sequence). This CDR3 comprises 14 residues. What was sequenced was PBMCs or a T cell subset sorted from them (not recorded which). V usage is TRBV7-9 and J usage is TRBJ1-2; 7 nucleotides agree with TRBD1. The TCR was taken from a man aged 18 to 30 who had mild COVID-19 (a few samples of this study predate the infection). Cell type and time point are not known. The CDR3 DNA follows: TGTGCCAGCAGCGCCCAGGGGGTAGACTATGGCTACACCTTC. This sequence encodes CASSAQGVDYGYTF.